This T cell receptor (beta chain) comes out of a study of a mutant IDH1 vaccine in newly diagnosed glioma. Across the whole study: Patients, over weeks 1, 3, 5, 7, 11, 15, 19 and 23, received a total of eight vaccinations. Radiotherapy alone preceded vaccination by 4-6 weeks; alternatively, vaccination started with temozolomide cycles. Antecedent treatment encompassed radiotherapy, temozolomide, or their combination; the majority received both.

The time point: week 23, last vaccination. Each dose of the vaccine consisted of 300 ug of mutant IDH1 20-mer peptide, with topical imiquimod. Donor tumors were new WHO grade 3 or 4 IDH1-mutant, ATRX-lost astrocytomas. Clones were read by immunoSEQ multiplex PCR, and TCRdb kept only the in-frame ones, dropping some. The sample yields 77,000 or so clones, around 85% seen once. As concerns this clone: The antigen remains undetermined.

This CDR3 is built from 15 residues. V lost 5 bases and J 10 bases, leaving 18 bases between the germline ends. The germline CDR1 and CDR2 sequences are SEHNR and FQNEAQ (reference sequence). The sequence derives from a woman in her 50s with glioma. This specimen consisted of PBMCs, obtained from a glioma patient whose treatment included an IDH1 peptide vaccine. This rearrangement joins TRBV7-9 to TRBJ1-6, with D possibly TRBD1 on 5 matching bases. CDR3 DNA sequence: TGTGCCAGCAGCGGATGGGACGGGGCGGGATCACCCCTCCACTTT. Translated, it gives CASSGWDGAGSPLHF. The variable domain in full, with the rest retrieved from reference TRBV7-9 and TRBJ1-6, is DTGVSQNPRHKITKRGQNVTFRCDPISEHNRLYWYRQTLGQGPEFLTYFQNEAQLEKSRLLSDRFSAERPKGSFSTLEIQRTEQGDSAMYLCASSGWDGAGSPLHFGNGTRLTVT.